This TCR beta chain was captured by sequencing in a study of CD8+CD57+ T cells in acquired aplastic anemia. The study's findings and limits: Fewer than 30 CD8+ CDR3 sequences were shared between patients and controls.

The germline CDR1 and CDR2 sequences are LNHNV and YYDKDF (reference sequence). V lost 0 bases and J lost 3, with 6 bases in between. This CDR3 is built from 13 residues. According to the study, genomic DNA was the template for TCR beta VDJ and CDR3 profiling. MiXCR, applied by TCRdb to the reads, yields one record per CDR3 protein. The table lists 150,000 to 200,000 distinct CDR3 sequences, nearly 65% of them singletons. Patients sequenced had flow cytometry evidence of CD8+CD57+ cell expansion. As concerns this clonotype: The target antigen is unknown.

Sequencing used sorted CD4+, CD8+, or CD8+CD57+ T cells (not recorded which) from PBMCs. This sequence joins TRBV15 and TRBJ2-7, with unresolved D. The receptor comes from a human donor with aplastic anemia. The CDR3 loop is CATSRDGIYEQYF. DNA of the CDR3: TGTGCCACCAGCAGAGATGGCATCTACGAGCAGTACTTC.